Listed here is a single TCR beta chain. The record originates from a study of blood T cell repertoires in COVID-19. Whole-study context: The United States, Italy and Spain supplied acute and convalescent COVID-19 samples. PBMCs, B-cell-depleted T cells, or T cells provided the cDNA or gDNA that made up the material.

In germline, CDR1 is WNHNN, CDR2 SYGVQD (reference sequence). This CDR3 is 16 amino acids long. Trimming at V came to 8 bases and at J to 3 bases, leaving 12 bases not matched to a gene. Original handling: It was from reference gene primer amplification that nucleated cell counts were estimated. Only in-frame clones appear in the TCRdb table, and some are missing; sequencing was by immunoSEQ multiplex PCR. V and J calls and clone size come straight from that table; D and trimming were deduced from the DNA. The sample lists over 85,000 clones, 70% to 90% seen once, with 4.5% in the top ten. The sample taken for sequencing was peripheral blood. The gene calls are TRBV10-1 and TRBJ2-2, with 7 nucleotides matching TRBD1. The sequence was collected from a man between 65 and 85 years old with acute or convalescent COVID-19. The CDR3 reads CASGPTGAPDTGELFF. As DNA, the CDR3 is TGCGCCAGCGGACCAACAGGGGCACCCGACACCGGGGAGCTGTTTTTT.